The 8 T cell receptor beta chains given below trace back to one sample, sequenced in a study of blood T cell repertoires in COVID-19. Profiled with immunoSEQ multiplex PCR; TCRdb holds only in-frame clones, not every one. Altogether about 94,000 clones are present, more than 60% being singletons, with the ten largest covering about half. Sequencing was performed on peripheral blood. The receptors come from a human donor in a cohort sampled during active COVID-19.

This chain links TRBV5-1 with TRBJ1-3; TRBD1 agrees at 7 bases. Looked up from germline, CDR1 is SGHRS and CDR2 is YFSETQ. Trimming removed 0 bases from V and 3 bases from J; junction bases left unmatched: 3. The CDR3 contains 15 residues. In DNA, the CDR3 is TGCGCCAGCAGCTTGGGACAGGGAGTTGGAAACACCATATATTTT. Translation: CASSLGQGVGNTIYF. Supplemented by reference TRBV5-1 and TRBJ1-3, the full variable domain reads KAGVTQTPRYLIKTRGQQVTLSCSPISGHRSVSWYQQTPGQGLQFLFEYFSETQRNKGNFPGRFSGRQFSNSRSEMNVSTLELGDSALYLCASSLGQGVGNTIYFGEGSWLTVV.

This rearrangement joins TRBV9 to TRBJ2-3; the D gene is possibly TRBD2 (5 bases). This CDR3 region has 14 residues. Germline V gene lookup returns CDR1 SGDLS and CDR2 YYNGEE. Trimming removed 0 bases at V and 1 base at J, with 6 bases between. CDR3 residues: CASSVGAGTDTQYF. CDR3 bases: TGTGCCAGCAGCGTAGGAGCGGGCACAGATACGCAGTATTTT.

This chain links TRBV7-6 with TRBJ1-1; 8 bases line up with TRBD1. The CDR3 length is 14 residues. J gave up 4 bases and V 5 bases, and 6 bases lay outside the gene matches. Germline V gives CDR1 SGHVS, CDR2 FNYEAQ. The CDR3 reads CASSVRGQGTEAFF. CDR3 sequence (DNA): TGTGCCAGCAGCGTCAGGGGGCAGGGCACTGAAGCTTTCTTT. Full variable domain (missing parts from reference TRBV7-6 and TRBJ1-1): GAGVSQSPRYKVTKRGQDVALRCDPISGHVSLYWYRQALGQGPEFLTYFNYEAQQDKSGLPNDRFSAERPEGSISTLTIQRTEQRDSAMYRCASSVRGQGTEAFFGQGTRLTVV.

The chain is built from TRBV10-3 and TRBJ2-7, with TRBD2 matching 12 bases. Trimming took 4 bases from V and 1 from J; bases not matched to a gene: 5. Germline V lookup: CDR1 ENHRY, CDR2 SYGVKD. This CDR3 has 16 amino acids. The DNA for the CDR3 is TGTGCCATCAGTGCAGGCGGACTAGCGGGGTCCTACGAGCAGTACTTC. Translation: CAISAGGLAGSYEQYF.

The chain joins TRBV24-1 to TRBJ1-4, with D maybe TRBD1 (5 bases). Germline assignment: CDR1 KGHDR and CDR2 SFDVKD. The CDR3 length is 14 residues. The V and J ends lost 5 bases and 7 bases respectively, with 13 bases between them. The CDR3 protein is CATSAGGGSEKLFF. The CDR3 DNA is TGTGCCACCAGTGCTGGGGGAGGTAGTGAAAAACTGTTTTTT.

The rearrangement uses TRBV6-6 and TRBJ1-5, with 9 nucleotides matching TRBD1. From germline, CDR1 is MNHNY and CDR2 SVGAGI (reference sequence). Trimming at V came to 2 bases and at J to 4 bases, leaving 6 bases not matched to a gene. The CDR3 extends over 16 amino acids. CDR3: CASSYQGTGRNQPQHF. In DNA, the CDR3 is TGTGCCAGCAGTTACCAAGGGACAGGGCGTAATCAGCCCCAGCATTTT.

The table lists this clone with a few counts. The V gene is TRBV18, the J gene TRBJ2-1, with 9 bases aligning to TRBD2. Per germline, CDR1 KGHSH and CDR2 LQKENI. The CDR3 runs 18 residues. V shed 3 bases and J 0 bases; nucleotides not matched to a gene: 9. The CDR3 spells CASSPRTSAKSSYNEQFF. DNA of the CDR3: TGTGCCAGCTCACCTCGGACTAGCGCCAAAAGCTCCTACAATGAGCAGTTCTTC. Supplemented by reference TRBV18 and TRBJ2-1, the full variable domain reads NAGVMQNPRHLVRRRGQEARLRCSPMKGHSHVYWYRQLPEEGLKFMVYLQKENIIDESGMPKERFSAEFPKEGPSILRIQQVVRGDSAAYFCASSPRTSAKSSYNEQFFGPGTRLTVL.

J is TRBJ2-4 and V is TRBV19; D possibly corresponds to TRBD2 (5 bases). This CDR3 is 15 amino acids long. CDR1 and CDR2 (germline): LNHDA, SQIVND (reference sequence). V gave up 4 bases and J gave up 0 bases, with 10 bases separating them. The CDR3 sequence is CASSRWELAKNIQYF. CDR3 DNA sequence: TGTGCCAGTAGTAGGTGGGAGCTAGCCAAAAACATTCAGTACTTC.